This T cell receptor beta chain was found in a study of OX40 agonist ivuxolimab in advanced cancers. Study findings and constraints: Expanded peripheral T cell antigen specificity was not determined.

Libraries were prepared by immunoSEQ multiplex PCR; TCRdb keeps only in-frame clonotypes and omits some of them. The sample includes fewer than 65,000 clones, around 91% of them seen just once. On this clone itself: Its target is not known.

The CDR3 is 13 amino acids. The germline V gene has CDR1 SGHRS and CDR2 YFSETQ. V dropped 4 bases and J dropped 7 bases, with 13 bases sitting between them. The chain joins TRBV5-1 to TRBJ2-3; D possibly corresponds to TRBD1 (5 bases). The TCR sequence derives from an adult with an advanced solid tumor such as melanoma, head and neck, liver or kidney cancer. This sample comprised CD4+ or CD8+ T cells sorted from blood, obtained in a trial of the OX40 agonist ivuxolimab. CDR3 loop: CASSARGAYTQYF. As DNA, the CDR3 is TGCGCCAGCAGCGCTAGGGGCGCATATACGCAGTATTTT.